Below are 9 T cell receptor beta chains sequenced from a single sample in a study of post-analysis software for immune sequencing data. General study results and limits: A handful of TRBV segments (TRBV5-6, TRBV5-1 and TRBV20-1 among them) occurred more frequently in patients than in controls.

What these receptors recognize is not known. Every TCR beta cDNA library bore unique molecular identifiers. TCRdb re-called the PCR reads with MiXCR, one entry per CDR3 protein. The top ten clones hold roughly 0.54% of a sample with fewer than 850,000 distinct CDR3 sequences, approximately 30% of them seen once. Material for sequencing was blood. The receptors were sampled from a girl between 10 and 17 years old with multiple sclerosis.

Only a few counts were recorded for this clonotype. V is TRBV18 and J is TRBJ1-1; no firm D call. This CDR3 region has 13 residues. Germline-derived CDR1 and CDR2 are KGHSH and LQKENI. V was pared by 8 bases and J by 1 base, with 11 bases between. CDR3 protein: CASTQYKNTEAFF. CDR3 nucleotides: TGTGCCAGCACGCAGTATAAGAACACTGAAGCTTTCTTT.

The chain couples TRBV7-2 to TRBJ2-7, with TRBD2 identical over 7 bases. CDR3 length equals 15 residues. CDR1 is SGHTA and CDR2 is FQGNSA in the germline V gene. V shed 5 bases and J 4 bases; nucleotides not matched to a gene: 11. As DNA, the CDR3 is TGTGCCAGCAGCCCCCATGGCGGGAGTTTTTACGAGCAGTACTTC. Translation: CASSPHGGSFYEQYF.

The V and J genes are TRBV7-2 and TRBJ2-1; 10 nucleotides align to TRBD2. The germline V gene has CDR1 SGHTA and CDR2 FQGNSA. The CDR3 consists of 18 residues. V lost 5 bases, J lost 5 bases, and 15 bases stayed unmatched. In DNA form, the CDR3 reads TGTGCCAGCAGCCTACGCGGAGCGGGACTAGCGTCGAACAATGAGCAGTTCTTC. It specifies CASSLRGAGLASNNEQFF.

The chain has TRBV19 and TRBJ2-5; 11 bases match TRBD2. There are 13 residues in the CDR3. J was trimmed by 7 bases and V by 4 bases; bases with no gene match: 2. Looked up from germline, CDR1 is LNHDA and CDR2 is SQIVND (reference sequence). In nucleotides, the CDR3 is TGTGCCAGTAGTAAGGGGACTAGCGGGACCCAGTACTTC. Translating gives CASSKGTSGTQYF.

V and J are TRBV9 and TRBJ2-7; possibly TRBD2 for D (6 bases). The closer fit of TRBJ2-5 to the DNA end suggests the J call may be wrong. CDR3 length: 15 residues. Germline CDR1 and CDR2: SGDLS and YYNGEE. For the CDR3, the DNA is TGTGCCAGCAGCAAGCCGGGAGTCGGAGGAGAGACCCAGTACTTC. This encodes CASSKPGVGGETQYF.

The CDR3 is CASSERTVFHEQFF. CDR3 coding DNA: TGTGCCAGCAGTGAGAGGACTGTGTTCCATGAGCAGTTCTTC. The V call is TRBV2, the J call TRBJ2-1, with a possible D match to TRBD2 (5 bases). The V end lost 3 bases, the J end lost 8 bases, and 14 bases lay between the germline ends. This CDR3 contains 14 residues. Looked up from germline, CDR1 is SNHLY and CDR2 is FYNNEI.

This clonotype was observed a few times. The chain recombines TRBV7-9 with TRBJ2-5, with D maybe TRBD2 (6 bases). In germline, CDR1 is SEHNR, CDR2 FQNEAQ (reference sequence). This CDR3 spans 17 amino acids. Trimming stripped 5 bases from V and 1 base from J, with 20 bases between. The CDR3 loop is CASSPPLRGRIQETQYF. CDR3 nucleotides: TGTGCCAGCAGCCCTCCGTTGCGGGGACGAATCCAAGAGACCCAGTACTTC.

The rearrangement uses TRBV25-1 and TRBJ2-3; TRBD1 matches at 9 bases. The germline V gene encodes CDR1 MGHDK and CDR2 SYGVNS. Trimming at V came to 4 bases and at J to 6 bases, leaving 8 bases not matched to a gene. The CDR3 is 15 residues long. The DNA of the CDR3 is TGTGCCAGCAGTGGCCAACAGGGGGCATACGATACGCAGTATTTT. This gives the protein CASSGQQGAYDTQYF.

This clonotype has only a few counts. A junction end diverges from the germline sequence, so it may reflect a read error. This rearrangement joins TRBV7-2 to TRBJ2-7; 10 nucleotides agree with TRBD2. Germline V lookup: CDR1 SGHTA, CDR2 FQGNSA. The CDR3 sequence is 15 residues long. CDR3 in DNA: TGTGCCAGCAGATTAGCGGGAGGCCTCACCTACGAGCAGTACTTC. It translates to CASRLAGGLTYEQYF. The full variable domain, completed using reference TRBV7-2 and TRBJ2-7, is GAGVSQSPSNKVTEKGKDVELRCDPISGHTALYWYRQSLGQGLEFLIYFQGNSAPDKSGLPSDRFSAERTGGSVSTLTIQRTQQEDSAVYLCASRLAGGLTYEQYFGPGTRLTVT.